This T cell receptor (beta chain) is from a study of blood T cell repertoires in COVID-19. In the study overall: The samples span acute and convalescent COVID-19 from the United States, Italy and Spain.

Study processing details: Nucleated cell number was recorded as an estimate derived from reference gene primer amplification. The repertoire was sequenced with immunoSEQ multiplex PCR; TCRdb's copy has only in-frame clones and lacks some. Clone size and V and J calls were adopted from that table, with D and trimming inferred from the DNA. The sample records about 54,000 clones, 75% to 95% being singletons. V was trimmed by 0 bases and J by 7 bases, leaving 21 bases between them. CDR1 is LNHDA and CDR2 is SQIVND in the germline V gene (reference sequence). This CDR3 contains 17 residues. V and J are TRBV19 and TRBJ1-2; D might be TRBD1 (5 bases). This receptor was taken from a woman aged 40 to 49 with active COVID-19. Specimen: peripheral blood. The DNA for the CDR3 is TGTGCCAGTAGTATAGACTATCCCGTCGCAGGGCACGGTGGCTACACCTTC. Translated, it gives CASSIDYPVAGHGGYTF.